The 13 T cell receptor beta chains below come from one sample, sequenced in a study of OX40 agonist ivuxolimab in advanced cancers. Profiling relied on immunoSEQ multiplex PCR, and the TCRdb table lists in-frame clones only, not all of them. The data show about 48,000 clones, 88% seen once. The material was CD4+ or CD8+ T cells sorted from blood, obtained in a trial of the OX40 agonist ivuxolimab. The receptors here all came from an adult with an advanced solid tumor such as melanoma, head and neck, liver or kidney cancer.

The chain joins TRBV5-4 to TRBJ2-3, with D tentatively TRBD2 (7 bases). Germline lookup yields CDR1 SGHNT and CDR2 YYREEE (reference sequence). CDR3 size: 15 residues. The V end lost 4 bases, the J end lost 2 bases, and 14 bases lay between the germline ends. CDR3 in amino acids: CASSLTGGPTDTQYF. The CDR3, as DNA: TGTGCCAGCAGCCTTACGGGGGGCCCCACAGATACGCAGTATTTT.

This clone was seen only once. The rearrangement links TRBV5-1 to TRBJ2-7; D call uncertain. The CDR3 is 13 residues long. Germline CDR1 reads SGHRS; CDR2 reads YFSETQ. V was trimmed by 4 bases and J by 0 bases, leaving 8 bases between them. CDR3: CASSPLSSYEQYF. CDR3 nucleotides: TGCGCCAGCAGCCCACTTAGCTCCTACGAGCAGTACTTC.

The V and J genes are TRBV6-5 and TRBJ2-3, with D maybe TRBD2 (5 bases). From germline, CDR1 is MNHEY and CDR2 SVGAGI. The CDR3 consists of 15 residues. V lost 0 bases, J lost 6 bases, and 13 bases lay in between. CDR3 sequence (DNA): TGTGCCAGCAGTTACTCGAGCACGGGGAAGGATACGCAGTATTTT. This gives the protein CASSYSSTGKDTQYF.

This rearrangement joins TRBV6-1 to TRBJ1-1; a possible D gene is TRBD1 (6 bases). The CDR3 runs 14 residues. Per the germline V gene, CDR1 is MNHNS and CDR2 is SASEGT. V was trimmed by 4 bases and J by 0 bases, leaving 9 bases between them. CDR3 bases: TGTGCCAGCAGTGCCGGGACACTGAACACTGAAGCTTTCTTT. Residues: CASSAGTLNTEAFF.

This chain joins TRBV6-1 and TRBJ2-2, with D perhaps matching TRBD1 or TRBD2 (5 bases each). Germline assignment: CDR1 MNHNS and CDR2 SASEGT. The V end lost 6 bases, the J end lost 3 bases, and 14 bases lay between the germline ends. This CDR3 is built from 15 residues. The chain's CDR3 is CASSREGPHTGELFF. The CDR3 nucleotides are TGTGCCAGCAGCAGAGAGGGGCCCCACACCGGGGAGCTGTTTTTT.

The chain employs TRBV5-1 and TRBJ2-3; 7 nucleotides line up with TRBD2. This CDR3 comprises 17 residues. J was trimmed by 2 bases and V by 3 bases; bases with no gene match: 12. Germline V gene sequence: CDR1 SGHRS, CDR2 YFSETQ. The CDR3 loop reads CASSSRGGGSPTDTQYF. In nucleotides, the CDR3 is TGCGCCAGCAGCTCTCGTGGGGGGGGGAGTCCCACAGATACGCAGTATTTT. Combining the CDR3 with reference TRBV5-1 and TRBJ2-3 gives the whole variable domain KAGVTQTPRYLIKTRGQQVTLSCSPISGHRSVSWYQQTPGQGLQFLFEYFSETQRNKGNFPGRFSGRQFSNSRSEMNVSTLELGDSALYLCASSSRGGGSPTDTQYFGPGTRLTVL.

CDR3 sequence reads: CASRDGGTEAFF. CDR3 sequence (DNA): TGTGCCAGCAGAGATGGAGGGACTGAAGCTTTCTTT. The chain couples TRBV27 to TRBJ1-1, with no clear D. Germline V CDR1 and CDR2: MNHEY, SMNVEV (reference sequence). The CDR3 consists of 12 residues. Trimming took off 6 bases at V and 5 bases at J, with 10 bases between the two ends.

This chain joins TRBV6-1 and TRBJ2-5; unclear D gene. The germline V gene encodes CDR1 MNHNS and CDR2 SASEGT. The V gene lost 10 bases and the J gene lost 0 bases, with 9 bases spanning the gap. The CDR3 runs 12 residues. The CDR3 DNA reads TGTGCCATAAATATTTACCAAGAGACCCAGTACTTC. Translating it yields CAINIYQETQYF.

The gene calls are TRBV7-6 and TRBJ1-1, with D unresolved. The CDR3 runs to 13 residues. Per the germline V gene, CDR1 is SGHVS and CDR2 is FNYEAQ. Trimming pared 1 base from V and 4 bases from J, leaving 7 bases between. The DNA for the CDR3 is TGTGCCAGCAGCTTAGGGGTAAGCACTGAAGCTTTCTTT. It encodes CASSLGVSTEAFF.

This clone was seen once. This chain joins TRBV27 and TRBJ2-2; no clear D gene. Germline V gene sequence: CDR1 MNHEY, CDR2 SMNVEV (reference sequence). V lost 0 bases to trimming and J lost 5 bases, with 7 bases between them. This CDR3 has 14 amino acids. CDR3 coding DNA: TGTGCCAGCAGTTTATCGAGAAGGACCGGGGAGCTGTTTTTT. This gives the protein CASSLSRRTGELFF.

The chain joins TRBV2 to TRBJ2-3; 10 bases fit TRBD2. Trimming removed 8 bases from V and 0 bases from J; junction bases left unmatched: 5. This CDR3 region has 15 residues. The V gene's germline CDR1 is SNHLY and CDR2 FYNNEI. CDR3 loop: CASGKGLASTDTQYF. CDR3 nucleotide sequence: TGTGCCAGCGGGAAGGGACTAGCGAGCACAGATACGCAGTATTTT. Supplemented by reference TRBV2 and TRBJ2-3, the full variable domain reads EPEVTQTPSHQVTQMGQEVILRCVPISNHLYFYWYRQILGQKVEFLVSFYNNEISEKSEIFDDQFSVERPDGSNFTLKIRSTKLEDSAMYFCASGKGLASTDTQYFGPGTRLTVL.

This clone was detected only a few times. V gene TRBV28 combines with J gene TRBJ2-7; 8 nucleotides match TRBD1. The CDR3 totals 14 residues. Germline V gives CDR1 MDHEN, CDR2 SYDVKM. V trimming: 7 bases; J trimming: 6 bases; junction bases outside the gene matches: 11. CDR3 coding DNA: TGTGCCAGCACCGCAGGACAGGGCGGCTCCGAGCAGTACTTC. It is translated as CASTAGQGGSEQYF.

The chain couples TRBV7-2 to TRBJ2-7; possibly TRBD1 for D (6 bases). This CDR3 is 16 amino acids long. V dropped 2 bases and J dropped 2 bases, with 16 bases sitting between them. The V gene's germline CDR1 is SGHTA and CDR2 FQGNSA. CDR3 nucleotides: TGTGCCAGCAGCTTAACCCTCGGACAGACTGCCTACGAGCAGTACTTC. Its translation is CASSLTLGQTAYEQYF.